These 19 T cell receptor beta chains originate from one sample sequenced in a study of spatial heterogeneity in lung cancer. Time point noted: sample taken at primary tumor resection. TCRdb reanalysed the 5' RACE reads using MiXCR and keeps one entry per CDR3 protein. The table includes about 78,000 distinct CDR3 sequences, approximately 8% detected once. This specimen was PBMCs, taken at surgery. Receptors originate from a male donor with early-stage non-small cell lung cancer.

Many counts were recorded for this clonotype. J is TRBJ2-5 and V is TRBV3-1, with D possibly TRBD2 on 6 matching bases. Germline-derived CDR1 and CDR2 are LGHDT and YNNKEL (reference sequence). The CDR3 has 13 residues. V shed 3 bases and J shed 5 bases, with 10 bases lying between them. CDR3 sequence: CASSQSAGETQYF. Here the CDR3 DNA reads TGTGCCAGCAGCCAGTCGGCGGGGGAGACCCAGTACTTC.

This clonotype was found many times. The rearrangement joins TRBV11-1 to TRBJ2-7; D uncertain. The V gene's germline CDR1 is SGHAT and CDR2 FQDESV (reference sequence). CDR3 length equals 14 residues. V lost 1 base and J lost 6, with 13 bases in between. CDR3 DNA sequence: TGTGCCAGCAGCTTAGGATATGCCGAGAGCGAGCAGTACTTC. This encodes CASSLGYAESEQYF.

The V call is TRBV2, the J call TRBJ1-5, with a weak D call TRBD1 (6 bases). The V gene's germline CDR1 is SNHLY and CDR2 FYNNEI. V lost 1 base, J lost 7 bases, and 14 bases lay in between. The CDR3 is 15 amino acids. CDR3 protein: CASSEDPGAWQPQHF. CDR3 bases: TGTGCCAGCAGTGAAGATCCGGGGGCCTGGCAGCCCCAGCATTTT. Full variable domain (missing parts from reference TRBV2 and TRBJ1-5): EPEVTQTPSHQVTQMGQEVILRCVPISNHLYFYWYRQILGQKVEFLVSFYNNEISEKSEIFDDQFSVERPDGSNFTLKIRSTKLEDSAMYFCASSEDPGAWQPQHFGDGTRLSIL.

The sample holds many counts of this clonotype. The chain recombines TRBV29-1 with TRBJ1-1; 7 bases are a match to TRBD1. Germline assignment: CDR1 SQVTM and CDR2 ANQGSEA. This CDR3 region has 13 residues. V lost 5 bases and J lost 5; bases outside the gene matches: 8. CDR3 amino acids: CSVFTGVGTEAFF. For the CDR3, the DNA is TGCAGCGTTTTCACAGGGGTTGGGACTGAAGCTTTCTTT.

This clonotype was observed a few times. The rearrangement uses TRBV29-1 and TRBJ1-1; D unresolved. V lost 4 bases and J lost 1, with 10 bases in between. The length of the CDR3 is 13 residues. CDR1 is SQVTM, CDR2 ANQGSEA, per germline. CDR3 amino acids: CSVAGGENTEAFF. Written as DNA, the CDR3 is TGCAGCGTTGCCGGCGGGGAGAACACTGAAGCTTTCTTT.

This chain connects TRBV7-2 to TRBJ2-3; D is ambiguous. This CDR3 is built from 14 residues. The germline gives CDR1 SGHTA, CDR2 FQGNSA. Trimming removed 3 bases at V and 6 bases at J, with 13 bases between. CDR3 nucleotides: TGTGCCAGCAGCTTGTCTACCTTCGGGGATACGCAGTATTTT. Amino acids: CASSLSTFGDTQYF.

This clonotype was recorded at least ten times. The chain is built from TRBV7-9 and TRBJ2-5, with 13 bases lining up with TRBD2. Trimming took 3 bases from V and 4 from J; bases not matched to a gene: 5. CDR1 and CDR2 (germline): SEHNR, FQNEAQ (reference sequence). The CDR3 loop spans 16 amino acids. The CDR3 loop is CASSLRTSGRGETQYF. Written as DNA, the CDR3 is TGTGCCAGCAGCTTGCGGACTAGCGGGAGAGGAGAGACCCAGTACTTC.

The chain carries TRBV6-5 and TRBJ2-3, with D perhaps TRBD1 (6 bases). V was shortened by 1 base and J by 7 bases, with 27 bases between the two germline ends. The CDR3 covers 19 residues. Germline loops: CDR1 MNHEY, CDR2 SVGAGI. The CDR3 loop is CASSYFPDHKQGNVNTQYF. The CDR3 DNA sequence: TGTGCCAGCAGTTACTTTCCAGACCATAAGCAGGGGAACGTTAATACGCAGTATTTT.

This clonotype has at least ten counts. This rearrangement joins TRBV27 to TRBJ2-5; 9 nucleotides agree with TRBD2. The CDR3 length is 13 residues. Germline V gene sequence: CDR1 MNHEY, CDR2 SMNVEV (reference sequence). The V gene end was trimmed by 4 bases and the J gene end by 5 bases; junction bases not matched to a gene: 2. The CDR3 DNA follows: TGTGCCAGCAGTTATAGCGGGAGTGAGACCCAGTACTTC. Its protein product is CASSYSGSETQYF.

This clonotype showed up just a few times. The chain carries TRBV24-1 and TRBJ2-1, with TRBD2 as a possible D gene (5 bases). The CDR3 is made up of 13 amino acids. Germline V gives CDR1 KGHDR, CDR2 SFDVKD. V dropped 0 bases and J dropped 8 bases, with 7 bases sitting between them. In DNA, the CDR3 is TGTGCCACCAGTGATTTGTCCGGGGATGAGCAGTTCTTC. This translates into CATSDLSGDEQFF.

This clonotype was seen many times. This chain links TRBV6-5 with TRBJ2-1, with 13 bases aligning to TRBD2. Germline-derived CDR1 and CDR2 are MNHEY and SVGAGI. The CDR3 has 15 residues. The V and J ends lost 6 bases and 4 bases, in that order; junction bases with no gene match: 3. The CDR3 DNA sequence: TGTGCCAGCAGCCCGGGACTAGCGGGGTACAATGAGCAGTTCTTC. Protein: CASSPGLAGYNEQFF.

The chain joins TRBV12-3 or TRBV12-4 to TRBJ2-2; 9 positions match TRBD1. Trimming removed 7 bases from V and 4 bases from J; junction bases left unmatched: 4. The CDR3 extends over 14 amino acids. CDR3 region: CASTPDRGTGELFF. CDR3 DNA sequence: TGTGCCAGCACCCCGGACAGGGGCACCGGGGAGCTGTTTTTT.

DNA of the CDR3: TGTGCCAGTAGTCACGGGGCCGGCGGCAATCAGCCCCAGCATTTT. It codes for CASSHGAGGNQPQHF. This rearrangement joins TRBV19 to TRBJ1-5, with D possibly TRBD1 on 5 matching bases. The V end was cut by 5 bases, the J end by 2 bases, with 13 bases between. Germline loops: CDR1 LNHDA, CDR2 SQIVND (reference sequence). The CDR3 runs 15 residues.

This clonotype was counted between two and nine times. The chain joins TRBV4-2 to TRBJ2-7, with no clear D. Germline V lookup: CDR1 LGHNA, CDR2 YNFKEQ. V lost 7 bases, J lost 2 bases, and 18 bases lay in between. The CDR3 sequence is 15 residues long. CDR3 nucleotide sequence: TGTGCCAGCACCGATAAACTTGAGGTGGCCTACGAGCAGTACTTC. It encodes CASTDKLEVAYEQYF.

The V call is TRBV7-6, the J call TRBJ1-5, with 10 bases that match TRBD1. The junction had 9 bases not matched to a gene; V was cut back by 6 bases and J by 7 bases. This CDR3 is 15 amino acids long. Germline V gives CDR1 SGHVS, CDR2 FNYEAQ. Here the CDR3 reads CASSRQGATSQPQHF. CDR3 nucleotides: TGTGCCAGCAGTCGACAGGGGGCGACAAGCCAGCCCCAGCATTTT.

Details on this clonotype: A clone one base away is much larger, so this may be a read error. This sequence joins TRBV24-1 and TRBJ2-1; 8 nucleotides line up with TRBD2. The germline gives CDR1 KGHDR, CDR2 SFDVKD. The CDR3 has 19 amino acids. The J segment lost 3 bases and the V segment lost 4 bases, leaving 16 bases of the junction unmatched. This chain's CDR3 is CATSDSMDNQREIYNEQFF. The CDR3 DNA sequence: TGTGCCACCAGTGACTCTATGGACAATCAGCGGGAGATCTACAATGAGCAGTTCTTC.

This clonotype was seen more than once but under ten times. The chain combines TRBV30 with TRBJ1-1; the D gene is possibly TRBD1 (6 bases). Trimming pared 1 base from V and 3 bases from J, leaving 12 bases between. CDR3 length: 14 amino acids. Germline CDR1 is GTSNPN and CDR2 is SVGIG (reference sequence). The CDR3 coding sequence is TGTGCCTGGAGTGCGGGGGCTTGGGACACTGAAGCTTTCTTT. It translates to CAWSAGAWDTEAFF.

This clonotype was seen a few times. The chain has TRBV5-1 and TRBJ1-1; no reliable D call. V was pared by 5 bases and J by 0 bases, with 8 bases between. The CDR3 is made up of 13 amino acids. CDR1 SGHRS and CDR2 YFSETQ come from the germline V gene. Here the CDR3 DNA reads TGCGCCAGCAGGTCCGTCTTGAACACTGAAGCTTTCTTT. Residues: CASRSVLNTEAFF.

This clonotype was counted between two and nine times. V usage is TRBV11-2 and J usage is TRBJ2-3; maybe TRBD2 (6 bases). CDR3 length: 15 residues. V gave up 4 bases and J gave up 0 bases, with 11 bases separating them. The germline V gene encodes CDR1 SGHAT and CDR2 FQNNGV. CDR3 sequence reads: CASSSGSASTDTQYF. The CDR3 bases are TGTGCCAGCAGCTCCGGGAGCGCAAGCACAGATACGCAGTATTTT.